The table lists the clone carrying this T cell receptor (beta chain) with a few counts. Its antigen is unidentified. This sample is drawn from a study of T cell repertoires in cytomegalovirus infection. TCRdb independently ran MiXCR on the reads; one entry per CDR3 protein. Of about 900,000 distinct CDR3 sequences detected, about a third appear once; the ten largest clones hold roughly an eighth. Study conclusions and caveats: HLA-C-restricted TCR beta clonotypes specific for CMV led the ex vivo response. Using cumulative public TCR beta family frequency, the authors identified those who carried CMV together with the relevant HLA.

From germline, CDR1 is SGHTA and CDR2 FQGNSA. The V end was cut by 4 bases, the J end by 0 bases, with 13 bases between. This CDR3 comprises 16 residues. The clonotype was recovered from a human donor in good health (CMV status not recorded). Some clones in this sample may be carry-over from other donors' samples. This rearrangement joins TRBV7-2 to TRBJ1-3, with D tentatively TRBD1 (6 bases). Source: cultured CD8+ T cells from PBMCs, taken from culture after CMV antigen stimulation. In DNA, the CDR3 is TGTGCCAGCAGCTCCTCGGGACATTCCTCTGGAAACACCATATATTTT. This codes for CASSSSGHSSGNTIYF.